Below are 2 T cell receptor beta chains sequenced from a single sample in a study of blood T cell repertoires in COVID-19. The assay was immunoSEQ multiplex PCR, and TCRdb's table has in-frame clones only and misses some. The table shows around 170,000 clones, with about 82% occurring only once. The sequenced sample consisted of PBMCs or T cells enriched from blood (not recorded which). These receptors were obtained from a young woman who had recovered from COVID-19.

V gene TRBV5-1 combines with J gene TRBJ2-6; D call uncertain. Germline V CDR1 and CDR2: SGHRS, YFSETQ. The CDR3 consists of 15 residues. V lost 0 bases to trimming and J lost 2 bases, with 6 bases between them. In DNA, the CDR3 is TGCGCCAGCAGCTTGGCAACAGCTGGGGCCAACGTCCTGACTTTC. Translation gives CASSLATAGANVLTF. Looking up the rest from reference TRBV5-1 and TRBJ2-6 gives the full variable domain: KAGVTQTPRYLIKTRGQQVTLSCSPISGHRSVSWYQQTPGQGLQFLFEYFSETQRNKGNFPGRFSGRQFSNSRSEMNVSTLELGDSALYLCASSLATAGANVLTFGAGSRLTVL.

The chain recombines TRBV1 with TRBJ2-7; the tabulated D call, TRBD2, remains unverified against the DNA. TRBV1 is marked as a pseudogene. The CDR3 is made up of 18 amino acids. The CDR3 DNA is TGCACCAGCAGCCCGGGAGAGATACTAGCGGGACAACTCTACGAGCAGTACTTC. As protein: CTSSPGEILAGQLYEQYF.